Following are 19 T cell receptor beta chains from one sample sequenced in a study of blood T cell repertoires in COVID-19. Sequenced by immunoSEQ multiplex PCR; TCRdb stores in-frame clones only, minus some. The sample carries 200,000 or so clones, roughly 90% recorded once. Sequencing was done on a sample of PBMCs or T cells enriched from blood (not recorded which). These TCRs come from a woman aged 30 to 39 who had recovered from COVID-19.

The V call is TRBV7-2, the J call TRBJ1-5; TRBD1 matches 10 bases. Germline V gene lookup returns CDR1 SGHTA and CDR2 FQGNSA. This CDR3 region has 17 residues. J gave up 5 bases and V 2 bases, and 9 bases lay outside the gene matches. CDR3 residues: CASSLPRGTGVDQPQHF. In DNA form, the CDR3 reads TGTGCCAGCAGCTTACCACGCGGGACAGGGGTGGATCAGCCCCAGCATTTT.

This chain's CDR3 is CASSQVSGGVSYEQYF. DNA for the CDR3: TGTGCCAGCAGCCAAGTAAGCGGGGGGGTCTCCTACGAGCAGTACTTC. The gene calls are TRBV3-1 (or the pseudogene TRBV3-2) and TRBJ2-7, with 10 nucleotides matching TRBD2. This CDR3 is 16 amino acids long. V shed 1 base and J 0 bases; nucleotides not matched to a gene: 3. Germline CDR1 and CDR2: LGHDT and YNNKEL (reference sequence).

The chain has TRBV4-3 and TRBJ1-6; D not resolved. CDR1 is LGHNA and CDR2 is YSLEER in the germline V gene. Trimming stripped 0 bases from V and 4 bases from J, with 10 bases between. The CDR3 is made up of 16 amino acids. The CDR3 DNA is TGCGCCAGCAGCCAAGATCTGCACGGTTATAATTCACCCCTCCACTTT. This encodes CASSQDLHGYNSPLHF.

The genes are TRBV11-2 and TRBJ2-7; D gene unclear. Trimming removed 0 bases at V and 2 bases at J, with 5 bases between. This CDR3 is built from 13 residues. Germline V gene lookup returns CDR1 SGHAT and CDR2 FQNNGV. The CDR3 DNA sequence: TGTGCCAGCAGCTTAGATGAGCCCTACGAGCAGTACTTC. This encodes CASSLDEPYEQYF.

The chain combines TRBV6-5 with TRBJ2-7, with 8 bases lining up with TRBD1. V shed 8 bases and J 0 bases; nucleotides not matched to a gene: 6. Germline lookup yields CDR1 MNHEY and CDR2 SVGAGI. This CDR3 has 14 residues. CDR3 residues: CASSRDRSSYEQYF. The CDR3 DNA reads as TGTGCCAGCTCCCGGGACAGGAGCTCCTACGAGCAGTACTTC.

This chain connects TRBV9 to TRBJ1-1; no clear D gene. The CDR3 is 14 residues long. Per germline, CDR1 SGDLS and CDR2 YYNGEE. Trimming left V 4 bases short and J 0 bases short, with 10 bases between. The CDR3 DNA follows: TGTGCCAGCAGCCCCGCGGATCTGAACACTGAAGCTTTCTTT. This translates into CASSPADLNTEAFF. The full variable domain, its missing parts supplied by reference TRBV9 and TRBJ1-1, is DSGVTQTPKHLITATGQRVTLRCSPRSGDLSVYWYQQSLDQGLQFLIQYYNGEERAKGNILERFSAQQFPDLHSELNLSSLELGDSALYFCASSPADLNTEAFFGQGTRLTVV.

This clone was seen only once. The V call is TRBV4-2, the J call TRBJ2-5; no firm D call. Per the germline V gene, CDR1 is LGHNA and CDR2 is YNFKEQ. The length of the CDR3 is 13 residues. Trimming removed 0 bases at V and 2 bases at J, with 4 bases between. This CDR3 is CASSQDLQETQYF. CDR3 nucleotide sequence: TGTGCCAGCAGCCAAGATCTTCAAGAGACCCAGTACTTC.

Comment on this clone: The sample contains more than one DNA sequence encoding this CDR3. The chain carries TRBV12-3 or TRBV12-4 and TRBJ1-1; D gene uncertain. V was clipped by 3 bases and J by 3 bases, with 8 bases between them. The CDR3 totals 13 residues. The DNA of the CDR3 is TGTGCCAGCAGTTTTGGGGAGGACACTGAAGCTTTCTTT. This translates into CASSFGEDTEAFF.

In nucleotides, the CDR3 is TGTGCCAGCAGTTATTCGACTACTAGCGGGGGGACTAACAATGAGCAGTTCTTC. Amino acid sequence: CASSYSTTSGGTNNEQFF. J is TRBJ2-1 and V is TRBV6-2 or TRBV6-3, with 12 bases aligning to TRBD2. The CDR3 runs 18 residues. With 3 bases clipped from V and 5 bases from J, the junction kept 11 bases outside the gene matches. Germline assignment: CDR1 MNHEY and CDR2 SVGEGT.

This clone is large in the sample. The chain couples TRBV5-1 to TRBJ1-1, with 7 bases aligning to TRBD1. Germline loops: CDR1 SGHRS, CDR2 YFSETQ. The CDR3 loop spans 13 amino acids. The trim removed 7 bases at V and 1 base at J, leaving 4 bases unmatched. The CDR3, as DNA: TGCGCCAGCCAGACAGGGAAGAACACTGAAGCTTTCTTT. Translating it yields CASQTGKNTEAFF.

The rearrangement links TRBV7-8 to TRBJ1-5, with 9 bases matching TRBD1. Germline V gene data show CDR1 as SGHVS and CDR2 as FQNEAQ. This CDR3 spans 14 amino acids. V dropped 6 bases and J dropped 5; count of bases not matched to a gene: 5. CDR3 residues: CASSWDRVDQPQHF. CDR3 in DNA: TGTGCCAGCAGTTGGGACAGGGTAGATCAGCCCCAGCATTTT.

CDR3 region: CASSVGQMNTEAFF. The CDR3 bases are TGTGCCAGCAGCGTAGGACAGATGAACACTGAAGCTTTCTTT. This rearrangement joins TRBV9 to TRBJ1-1; tentative D call: TRBD1 (5 bases). V was pared by 0 bases and J by 0 bases, with 6 bases between. Per the germline V gene, CDR1 is SGDLS and CDR2 is YYNGEE. The CDR3 has 14 amino acids.

This chain joins TRBV2 and TRBJ1-2; 9 nucleotides line up with TRBD1. J lost 2 bases, V lost 9 bases, and 1 base had no gene match. From germline, CDR1 is SNHLY and CDR2 FYNNEI. The CDR3 contains 12 residues. The CDR3 here is CASGTGNYGYTF. The CDR3 DNA is TGTGCCAGTGGGACAGGGAACTATGGCTACACCTTC. Variable domain in full (rest from reference TRBV2 and TRBJ1-2): EPEVTQTPSHQVTQMGQEVILRCVPISNHLYFYWYRQILGQKVEFLVSFYNNEISEKSEIFDDQFSVERPDGSNFTLKIRSTKLEDSAMYFCASGTGNYGYTFGSGTRLTVV.

V gene TRBV11-2 combines with J gene TRBJ2-7, with 7 bases lining up with TRBD1. The germline V gene encodes CDR1 SGHAT and CDR2 FQNNGV. This CDR3 is 15 amino acids long. Trimming removed 2 bases from V and 0 bases from J; junction bases left unmatched: 4. The CDR3 here is CASSLIRDSSYEQYF. The CDR3 DNA follows: TGTGCCAGCAGCTTAATACGGGACAGCTCCTACGAGCAGTACTTC.

The chain combines TRBV6-6 with TRBJ2-7; TRBD1 aligns across 8 bases. CDR1 and CDR2 (germline): MNHNY, SVGAGI (reference sequence). This CDR3 has 13 amino acids. With V trimmed by 7 bases and J by 5 bases, 7 bases remained unmatched. The DNA for the CDR3 is TGTGCCAGCAACCCAGGACAGGGTCACGAGCAGTACTTC. Translated: CASNPGQGHEQYF.

CDR3 in DNA: TGTGCCAGCAGCTTGAATTCGGCAGGACATAGAACCCCAGGGAATGGCTACACCTTC. Encoded protein: CASSLNSAGHRTPGNGYTF. V and J are TRBV5-5 and TRBJ1-2, with D possibly being TRBD1 (5 bases). CDR3 length equals 19 residues. The V end lost 1 base, the J end lost 6 bases, and 28 bases lay between the germline ends. Germline V gene lookup returns CDR1 SGHKS and CDR2 YYEKEE (reference sequence).

The chain is built from TRBV19 and TRBJ1-3; perhaps TRBD1 as D (6 bases). The CDR3 length is 14 residues. V dropped 4 bases and J dropped 0 bases, with 7 bases sitting between them. The germline CDR1 and CDR2 sequences are LNHDA and SQIVND (reference sequence). This CDR3 is CASSRDTSGNTIYF. The CDR3 nucleotides read TGTGCCAGTAGTAGGGACACCTCTGGAAACACCATATATTTT. The variable domain in full, with the rest retrieved from reference TRBV19 and TRBJ1-3, is DGGITQSPKYLFRKEGQNVTLSCEQNLNHDAMYWYRQDPGQGLRLIYYSQIVNDFQKGDIAEGYSVSREKKESFPLTVTSAQKNPTAFYLCASSRDTSGNTIYFGEGSWLTVV.

This sequence joins TRBV25-1 and TRBJ1-2; a possible D gene is TRBD1 (6 bases). The germline V gene encodes CDR1 MGHDK and CDR2 SYGVNS. The CDR3 length is 15 residues. V shed 1 base and J shed 2 bases, with 11 bases lying between them. The CDR3 reads CASSESGAVNYGYTF. CDR3 bases: TGTGCCAGCAGTGAATCAGGGGCGGTAAACTATGGCTACACCTTC.

This chain links TRBV7-9 with TRBJ1-1, with 10 bases aligning to TRBD1. After removal of 8 bases from V and 8 bases from J, the junction contained 2 bases not matched to a gene. The CDR3 has 11 residues. The germline CDR1 and CDR2 sequences are SEHNR and FQNEAQ (reference sequence). As DNA, the CDR3 is TGTGCCAGCGACAGGGGGCCCGAAGCTTTCTTT. This gives the protein CASDRGPEAFF.